This TCR beta chain was captured by sequencing in a study of human T cells and chemical hapten exposure. For the library, individual cDNA molecules each received unique molecular identifiers. Per the study methods: 95,638 TCRs per sample was the median, with a range of about 20,000 to 690,600. Via MiXCR, TCRdb re-called the RACE reads, giving one row per CDR3 protein. The V and J calls reflect TCRdb's pipeline rather than the authors' work. The table lists 95,000 to 100,000 distinct CDR3 sequences, over 10% of them singletons. The germline V gene has CDR1 SGHTA and CDR2 FQGNSA. This CDR3 has 12 residues. V was pared by 5 bases and J by 5 bases, with 10 bases between. This clonotype has just a few counts. The time point was: patch test 1, 2 weeks after DPC sensitization. The treatment here: therapeutic diphenylcyclopropenone sensitization with weekly scalp DPC. People who gave samples had alopecia, were 18 to 70 years old, and were suitable for DPC.

Sequenced material: whole blood, taken in connection with sensitization to the hapten diphenylcyclopropenone (DPC). The chain couples TRBV7-2 to TRBJ2-7, with D possibly being TRBD1 (5 bases). The receptor comes from a woman in her 40s with alopecia areata. Some clones in this sample may be carry-over from other donors' samples. CDR3 in amino acids: CASSADSNEQYF. CDR3 sequence (DNA): TGTGCCAGCAGCGCCGACAGTAACGAGCAGTACTTC.